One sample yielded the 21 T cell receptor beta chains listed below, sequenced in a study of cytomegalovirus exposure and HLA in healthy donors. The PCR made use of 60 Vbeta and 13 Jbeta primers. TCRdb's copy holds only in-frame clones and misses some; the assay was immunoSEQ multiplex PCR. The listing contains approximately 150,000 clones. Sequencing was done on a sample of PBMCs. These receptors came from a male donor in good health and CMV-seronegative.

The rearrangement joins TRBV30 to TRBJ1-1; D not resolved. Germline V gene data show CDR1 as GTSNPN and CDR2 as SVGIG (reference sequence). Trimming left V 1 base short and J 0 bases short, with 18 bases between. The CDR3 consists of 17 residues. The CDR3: CAWSGWSGDVLNTEAFF. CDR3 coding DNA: TGTGCCTGGAGTGGATGGTCAGGCGACGTTCTGAACACTGAAGCTTTCTTT.

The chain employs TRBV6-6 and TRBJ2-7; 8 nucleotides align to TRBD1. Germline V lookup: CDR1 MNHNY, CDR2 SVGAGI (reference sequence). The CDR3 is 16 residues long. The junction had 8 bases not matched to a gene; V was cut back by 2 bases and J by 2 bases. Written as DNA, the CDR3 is TGTGCCAGCAGTTACGCTGGGGACAGGTTGGCCTACGAGCAGTACTTC. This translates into CASSYAGDRLAYEQYF.

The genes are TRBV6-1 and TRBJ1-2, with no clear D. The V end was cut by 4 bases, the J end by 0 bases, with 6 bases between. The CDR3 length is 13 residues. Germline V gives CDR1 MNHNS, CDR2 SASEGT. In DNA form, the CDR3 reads TGTGCCAGCAGTGGGGCCTCTAACTATGGCTACACCTTC. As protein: CASSGASNYGYTF.

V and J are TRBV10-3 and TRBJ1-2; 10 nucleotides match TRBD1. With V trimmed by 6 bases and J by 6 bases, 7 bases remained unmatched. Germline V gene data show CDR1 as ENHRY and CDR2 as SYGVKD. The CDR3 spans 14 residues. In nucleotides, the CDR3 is TGTGCCATCAGGGACAGGGGGAATGAGGATGGCTACACCTTC. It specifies CAIRDRGNEDGYTF.

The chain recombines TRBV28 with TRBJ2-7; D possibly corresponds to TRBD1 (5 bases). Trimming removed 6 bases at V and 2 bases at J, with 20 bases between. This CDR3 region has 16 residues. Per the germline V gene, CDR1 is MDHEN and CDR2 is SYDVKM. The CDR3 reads CASRVPTVGPAYEQYF. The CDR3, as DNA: TGTGCCAGCAGGGTCCCAACGGTGGGGCCCGCCTACGAGCAGTACTTC.

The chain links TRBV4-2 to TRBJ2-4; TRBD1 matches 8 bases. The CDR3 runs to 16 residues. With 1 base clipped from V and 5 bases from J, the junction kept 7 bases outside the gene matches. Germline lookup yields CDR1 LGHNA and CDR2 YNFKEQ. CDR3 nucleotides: TGTGCCAGCAGCCAAGCAGGGGGCGCAGGGGAAAACATTCAGTACTTC. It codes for CASSQAGGAGENIQYF.

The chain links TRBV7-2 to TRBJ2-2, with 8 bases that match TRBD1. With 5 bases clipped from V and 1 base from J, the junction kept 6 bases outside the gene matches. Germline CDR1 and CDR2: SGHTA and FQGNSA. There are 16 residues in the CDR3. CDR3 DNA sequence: TGTGCCAGCAGCAGAGGGGGGACAGGGAACACCGGGGAGCTGTTTTTT. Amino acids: CASSRGGTGNTGELFF.

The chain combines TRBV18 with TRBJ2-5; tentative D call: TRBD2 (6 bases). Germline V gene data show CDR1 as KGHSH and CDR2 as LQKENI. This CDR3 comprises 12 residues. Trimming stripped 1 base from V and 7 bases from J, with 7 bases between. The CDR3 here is CASSPLGGTQYF. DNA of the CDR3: TGTGCCAGCTCACCACTGGGGGGGACCCAGTACTTC.

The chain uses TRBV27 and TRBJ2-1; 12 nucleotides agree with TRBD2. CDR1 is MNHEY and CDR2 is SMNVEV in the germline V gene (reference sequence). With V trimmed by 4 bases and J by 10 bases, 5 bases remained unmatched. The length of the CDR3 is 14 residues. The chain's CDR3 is CASSWTSGNYEQFF. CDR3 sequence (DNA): TGTGCCAGCAGTTGGACTAGCGGGAACTACGAGCAGTTCTTC.

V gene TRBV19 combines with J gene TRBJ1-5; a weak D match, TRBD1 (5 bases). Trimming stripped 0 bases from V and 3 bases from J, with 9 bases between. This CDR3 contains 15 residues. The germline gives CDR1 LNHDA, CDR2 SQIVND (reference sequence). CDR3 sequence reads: CASSIEWDFNQPQHF. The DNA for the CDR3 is TGTGCCAGTAGTATAGAATGGGACTTCAATCAGCCCCAGCATTTT.

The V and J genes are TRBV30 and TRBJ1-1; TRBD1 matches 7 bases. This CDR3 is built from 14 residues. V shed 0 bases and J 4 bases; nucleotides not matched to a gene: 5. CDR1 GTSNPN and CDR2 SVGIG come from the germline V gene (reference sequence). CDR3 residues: CAWSVMDRSTEAFF. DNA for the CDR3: TGTGCCTGGAGTGTTATGGACAGGAGCACTGAAGCTTTCTTT.

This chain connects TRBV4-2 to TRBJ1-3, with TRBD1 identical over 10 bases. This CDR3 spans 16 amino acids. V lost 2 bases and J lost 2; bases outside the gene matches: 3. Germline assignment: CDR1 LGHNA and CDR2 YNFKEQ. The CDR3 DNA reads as TGTGCCAGCAGCCAAAAGGGACAGGGGCCTGGAAACACCATATATTTT. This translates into CASSQKGQGPGNTIYF.

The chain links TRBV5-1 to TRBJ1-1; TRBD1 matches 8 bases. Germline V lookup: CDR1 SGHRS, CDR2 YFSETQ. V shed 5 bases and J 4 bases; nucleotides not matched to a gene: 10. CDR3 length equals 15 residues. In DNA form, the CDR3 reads TGCGCCAGCAGTCATGAACAGGGGGGAGTCACTGAAGCTTTCTTT. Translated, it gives CASSHEQGGVTEAFF.

CDR3 loop: CASSPERLAGNQETQYF. In nucleotides, the CDR3 is TGTGCCAGCTCACCCGAACGACTAGCGGGAAACCAAGAGACCCAGTACTTC. This chain uses TRBV18 with TRBJ2-5; 11 bases align to TRBD2. The J segment lost 0 bases and the V segment lost 3 bases, leaving 6 bases of the junction unmatched. CDR3 length: 17 residues. CDR1 is KGHSH, CDR2 LQKENI, per germline.

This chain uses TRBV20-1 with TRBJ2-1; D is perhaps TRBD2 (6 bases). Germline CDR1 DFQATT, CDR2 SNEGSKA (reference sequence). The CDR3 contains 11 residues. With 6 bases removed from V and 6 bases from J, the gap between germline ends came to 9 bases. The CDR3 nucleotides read TGCAGTGCCACGACTAGCAATGAGCAGTTCTTC. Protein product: CSATTSNEQFF.

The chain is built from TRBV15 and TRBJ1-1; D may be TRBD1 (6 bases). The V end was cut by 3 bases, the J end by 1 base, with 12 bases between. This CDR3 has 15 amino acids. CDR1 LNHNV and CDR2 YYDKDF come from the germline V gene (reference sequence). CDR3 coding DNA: TGTGCCACCAGCAGCCCCTCGACAGGGAACACTGAAGCTTTCTTT. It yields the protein CATSSPSTGNTEAFF.

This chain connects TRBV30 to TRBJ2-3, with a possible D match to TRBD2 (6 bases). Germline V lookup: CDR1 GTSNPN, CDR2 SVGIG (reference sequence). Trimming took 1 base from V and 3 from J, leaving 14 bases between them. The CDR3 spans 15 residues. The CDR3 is CAWSENGSPTDTQYF. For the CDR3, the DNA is TGTGCCTGGAGTGAAAACGGGAGTCCAACAGATACGCAGTATTTT.

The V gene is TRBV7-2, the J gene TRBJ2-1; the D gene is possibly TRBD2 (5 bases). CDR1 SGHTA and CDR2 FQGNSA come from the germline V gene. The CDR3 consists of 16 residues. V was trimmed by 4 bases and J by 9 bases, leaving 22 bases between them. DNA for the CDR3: TGTGCCAGCAGCTCTCCTAGCTCCGTTCAGGTAGGTGAGCAGTTCTTC. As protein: CASSSPSSVQVGEQFF.

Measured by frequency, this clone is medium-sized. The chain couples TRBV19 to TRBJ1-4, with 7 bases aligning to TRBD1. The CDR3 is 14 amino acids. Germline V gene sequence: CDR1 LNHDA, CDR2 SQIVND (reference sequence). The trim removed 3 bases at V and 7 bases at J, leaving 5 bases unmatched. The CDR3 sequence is CASSIETGSEKLFF. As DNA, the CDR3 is TGTGCCAGTAGTATTGAGACAGGGAGTGAAAAACTGTTTTTT.

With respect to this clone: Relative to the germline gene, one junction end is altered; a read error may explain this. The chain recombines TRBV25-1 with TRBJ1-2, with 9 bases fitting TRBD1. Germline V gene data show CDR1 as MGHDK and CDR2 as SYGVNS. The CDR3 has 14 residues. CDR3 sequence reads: CASSEAGWTGAFHF. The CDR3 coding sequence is TGTGCCAGCAGTGAAGCGGGATGGACAGGGGCCTTCCACTTC.

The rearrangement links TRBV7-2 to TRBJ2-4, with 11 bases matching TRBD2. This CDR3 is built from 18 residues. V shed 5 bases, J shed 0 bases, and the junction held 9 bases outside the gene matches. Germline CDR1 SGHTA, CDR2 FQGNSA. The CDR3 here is CASSPIAGGPGAKNIQYF. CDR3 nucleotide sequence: TGTGCCAGCAGCCCTATAGCGGGGGGGCCGGGAGCCAAAAACATTCAGTACTTC.